Below, 26 T cell receptor beta chains from the same sample are listed, as sequenced in a study of CD8 T cells in ankylosing spondylitis. TCRdb processed the 5' RACE reads anew with MiXCR; each CDR3 protein has one entry. The table records 200,000 to 250,000 distinct CDR3 sequences, approximately 12% of them present only once. The sample was blood, either unsorted or a sorted T cell fraction (not recorded which). The receptors were gathered from a male donor with ankylosing spondylitis or in good health (not recorded which).

This clonotype has ten or more counts. This rearrangement joins TRBV27 to TRBJ2-5, with 11 bases matching TRBD2. Trimming took 5 bases from V and 1 from J; bases not matched to a gene: 6. The CDR3 runs to 16 residues. Germline values: CDR1 MNHEY, CDR2 SMNVEV (reference sequence). CDR3 bases: TGTGCCAGCAGTCCCCTGGGACTAGCGGTCCAAGAGACCCAGTACTTC. This sequence encodes CASSPLGLAVQETQYF.

This clonotype was counted a few times. This chain uses TRBV2 with TRBJ2-3; D is unresolved. Deletions cut 2 bases from V and 4 bases from J, with 10 bases between. From germline, CDR1 is SNHLY and CDR2 FYNNEI. The CDR3 length is 14 residues. The chain's CDR3 is CASSEKARPDTQYF. Written as DNA, the CDR3 is TGTGCCAGCAGTGAAAAGGCCCGTCCAGATACGCAGTATTTT. The whole variable domain, filled in from reference TRBV2 and TRBJ2-3, reads EPEVTQTPSHQVTQMGQEVILRCVPISNHLYFYWYRQILGQKVEFLVSFYNNEISEKSEIFDDQFSVERPDGSNFTLKIRSTKLEDSAMYFCASSEKARPDTQYFGPGTRLTVL.

This clonotype was detected ten times or more. The chain is built from TRBV5-1 and TRBJ2-7, with D perhaps TRBD1 (6 bases). This CDR3 has 13 residues. V lost 4 bases, J lost 4 bases, and 12 bases lay in between. CDR1 SGHRS and CDR2 YFSETQ come from the germline V gene. Here the CDR3 reads CASSGVQGYEQYF. Here the CDR3 DNA reads TGCGCCAGCAGCGGCGTACAGGGATACGAGCAGTACTTC. Filled out from reference TRBV5-1 and TRBJ2-7, the complete variable domain reads KAGVTQTPRYLIKTRGQQVTLSCSPISGHRSVSWYQQTPGQGLQFLFEYFSETQRNKGNFPGRFSGRQFSNSRSEMNVSTLELGDSALYLCASSGVQGYEQYFGPGTRLTVT.

The V gene is TRBV12-5, the J gene TRBJ1-4; weak D call: TRBD1 (6 bases). The V end was cut by 1 base, the J end by 0 bases, with 15 bases between. Germline V gene data show CDR1 as LGHNT and CDR2 as FRNRAP. The CDR3 totals 18 residues. The CDR3 loop reads CASGLATQGHATNEKLFF. In DNA, the CDR3 is TGTGCTAGTGGTTTGGCTACTCAGGGACATGCAACTAATGAAAAACTGTTTTTT.

This clonotype has a count of ten or more. This sequence joins TRBV5-1 and TRBJ2-1; TRBD2 agrees at 9 bases. V trimming: 0 bases; J trimming: 7 bases; junction bases outside the gene matches: 2. The CDR3 has 14 residues. From germline, CDR1 is SGHRS and CDR2 YFSETQ. The CDR3 protein is CASSLGLAGNEQFF. Written as DNA, the CDR3 is TGCGCCAGCAGCTTGGGGCTAGCGGGGAATGAGCAGTTCTTC.

This clonotype was counted many times. The chain links TRBV5-6 to TRBJ2-3; the D call may be TRBD1 or TRBD2 (5 bases each). Between the trimmed V and J ends, which lost 3 bases and 5 bases, there was a span of 13 bases. The V gene's germline CDR1 is SGHDT and CDR2 YYEEEE. The CDR3 totals 14 residues. CDR3 loop: CASSWVGAEDTQYF. In DNA, the CDR3 is TGTGCCAGCAGCTGGGTCGGGGCAGAAGATACGCAGTATTTT. Full variable domain (missing parts from reference TRBV5-6 and TRBJ2-3): DAGVTQSPTHLIKTRGQQVTLRCSPKSGHDTVSWYQQALGQGPQFIFQYYEEEERQRGNFPDRFSGHQFPNYSSELNVNALLLGDSALYLCASSWVGAEDTQYFGPGTRLTVL.

The V gene is TRBV20-1, the J gene TRBJ2-5; unclear D gene. The CDR3 consists of 13 residues. V was trimmed by 3 bases and J by 5 bases, leaving 13 bases between them. CDR1 and CDR2 from the germline V gene are DFQATT and SNEGSKA (reference sequence). This CDR3 reads CSASYSAYETQYF. In DNA form, the CDR3 reads TGCAGTGCTAGTTACAGTGCGTATGAGACCCAGTACTTC.

This rearrangement joins TRBV7-3 to TRBJ1-1; D call uncertain. V was trimmed by 1 base and J by 0 bases, leaving 9 bases between them. Germline CDR1 reads SGHTA; CDR2 reads FQGTGA. This CDR3 region has 15 residues. Here the CDR3 reads CASSLSPNMNTEAFF. CDR3 DNA sequence: TGTGCCAGCAGCTTAAGCCCAAATATGAACACTGAAGCTTTCTTT.

The rearrangement uses TRBV15 and TRBJ2-3; no clear D. The CDR3 is 13 amino acids. V lost 0 bases, J lost 5 bases, and 6 bases lay in between. CDR1 LNHNV and CDR2 YYDKDF come from the germline V gene (reference sequence). CDR3 protein: CATSRDFRDTQYF. CDR3 bases: TGTGCCACCAGCAGAGATTTTAGAGATACGCAGTATTTT.

This clonotype was picked up a small number of times. The rearrangement links TRBV5-1 to TRBJ2-5, with 7 bases matching TRBD2. Trimming removed 3 bases from V and 1 base from J; junction bases left unmatched: 3. The V gene's germline CDR1 is SGHRS and CDR2 YFSETQ. There are 14 residues in the CDR3. The CDR3 bases are TGCGCCAGCAGCTCCATAGCGGGCCAAGAGACCCAGTACTTC. Amino acids: CASSSIAGQETQYF.

This clonotype was counted at least ten times. J is TRBJ1-4 and V is TRBV28; unclear D gene. Per germline, CDR1 MDHEN and CDR2 SYDVKM. The CDR3 is made up of 14 amino acids. Trimming cost V 7 bases and J 0 bases, with 9 bases left between them. The CDR3 here is CASTTGSTNEKLFF. In DNA form, the CDR3 reads TGTGCCAGCACAACTGGCTCAACTAATGAAAAACTGTTTTTT.

This clonotype was recorded at least ten times. The V gene is TRBV27, the J gene TRBJ2-1; 9 nucleotides align to TRBD1. J lost 4 bases, V lost 9 bases, and 4 bases had no gene match. This CDR3 is 13 amino acids long. Germline CDR1 MNHEY, CDR2 SMNVEV (reference sequence). Here the CDR3 reads CASGQGNYNEQFF. The CDR3 nucleotides are TGTGCCAGTGGACAGGGGAATTACAATGAGCAGTTCTTC.

This clonotype appeared many times. This chain links TRBV5-1 with TRBJ1-2; D remains unclear. The CDR3 is made up of 12 amino acids. V dropped 0 bases and J dropped 8 bases, with 8 bases sitting between them. Germline assignment: CDR1 SGHRS and CDR2 YFSETQ. The CDR3 spells CASSLDPGGYTF. DNA of the CDR3: TGCGCCAGCAGCTTGGATCCAGGCGGCTACACCTTC.

At least ten counts were recorded for this clonotype. This chain joins TRBV7-3 and TRBJ1-6; D might be TRBD1 (5 bases). With 5 bases removed from V and 9 bases from J, the gap between germline ends came to 14 bases. Germline V gives CDR1 SGHTA, CDR2 FQGTGA. This CDR3 has 14 amino acids. The CDR3 nucleotides read TGTGCCAGCAGCCGGGGGATTTTAGGTTCACCCCTCCACTTT. The encoded protein is CASSRGILGSPLHF.

The chain has TRBV3-1 and TRBJ2-1; 16 positions match TRBD2. The CDR3 is 19 amino acids. Germline V lookup: CDR1 LGHDT, CDR2 YNNKEL (reference sequence). CDR3 in amino acids: CTCSHPKGTSGRGYNEQFF. The CDR3 region has the DNA TGTACCTGCAGCCACCCAAAGGGGACTAGCGGGAGGGGTTACAATGAGCAGTTCTTC.

V usage is TRBV12-5 and J usage is TRBJ1-2; no clear D gene. CDR1 and CDR2 (germline): LGHNT, FRNRAP. The CDR3 has 13 residues. With 5 bases removed from V and 4 bases from J, the gap between germline ends came to 11 bases. CDR3: CASGTDSFYGYTF. As DNA, the CDR3 is TGTGCTAGTGGTACCGATTCCTTCTATGGCTACACCTTC.

The V and J genes are TRBV6-2 or TRBV6-3 and TRBJ2-7; the D is unclear. Germline assignment: CDR1 MNHEY and CDR2 SVGEGT. The CDR3 consists of 15 residues. V lost 5 bases to trimming and J lost 3 bases, with 17 bases between them. The CDR3 DNA reads TGTGCCAGCAGTGAGCCGGGCCCCGAGGTCTACGAGCAGTACTTC. Translating it yields CASSEPGPEVYEQYF.

The chain carries TRBV6-1 and TRBJ1-1; TRBD1 aligns across 7 bases. Germline V lookup: CDR1 MNHNS, CDR2 SASEGT. The length of the CDR3 is 16 residues. Trimming removed 6 bases from V and 0 bases from J; junction bases left unmatched: 10. The CDR3, as DNA: TGTGCCAGCAGCAATAAACCACAGGGGATGAACACTGAAGCTTTCTTT. It translates to CASSNKPQGMNTEAFF.

Details on this clonotype: The germline gene is not matched at one end of the junction; a read error may be the cause. V gene TRBV7-7 combines with J gene TRBJ2-4; possibly TRBD2 for D (6 bases). The V gene's germline CDR1 is SSHAT and CDR2 FNYEAQ (reference sequence). The CDR3 has 17 residues. CDR3 amino acids: CAGSLDGRRLPKNIQYF. The DNA for the CDR3 is TGTGCCGGCAGCTTAGACGGGAGAAGATTGCCCAAAAACATTCAGTACTTC.

Ten or more counts support this clonotype. The chain is built from TRBV20-1 and TRBJ2-5; 12 nucleotides match TRBD2. Germline CDR1 DFQATT, CDR2 SNEGSKA (reference sequence). The CDR3 totals 14 residues. Trimming removed 3 bases from V and 5 bases from J; junction bases left unmatched: 4. The CDR3 here is CSARTSGRLETQYF. The CDR3, as DNA: TGCAGTGCTAGGACTAGCGGGAGATTGGAGACCCAGTACTTC.

In its sample, this clonotype was seen many times. The rearrangement uses TRBV5-1 and TRBJ2-3; D may be TRBD1 (5 bases). V lost 0 bases and J lost 3, with 8 bases in between. The germline V gene has CDR1 SGHRS and CDR2 YFSETQ. This CDR3 has 14 amino acids. The CDR3 DNA reads as TGCGCCAGCAGCTTGGAGGGGCAGACAGATACGCAGTATTTT. It encodes CASSLEGQTDTQYF.

This clonotype occurred many times. The chain uses TRBV7-8 and TRBJ2-2, with 9 positions matching TRBD2. The CDR3 consists of 15 residues. Unmatched junction bases numbered 2, after V lost 1 base and J lost 5 bases. Germline V CDR1 and CDR2: SGHVS, FQNEAQ. For the CDR3, the DNA is TGTGCCAGCAGCTTAGGTAGCGGGAGTACCGGGGAGCTGTTTTTT. Encoded protein: CASSLGSGSTGELFF.

In its sample, this clonotype was seen many times. V usage is TRBV10-3 and J usage is TRBJ1-2, with TRBD1 as a possible D gene (5 bases). V was pared by 0 bases and J by 1 base, with 12 bases between. The CDR3 length is 16 residues. The germline V gene encodes CDR1 ENHRY and CDR2 SYGVKD. CDR3 sequence reads: CAISESITGDNYGYTF. Here the CDR3 DNA reads TGTGCCATCAGTGAGTCGATAACAGGAGATAACTATGGCTACACCTTC.

This clonotype was seen repeatedly, ten times or more. The genes are TRBV2 and TRBJ2-1; the match to TRBD2 covers 10 bases. CDR1 is SNHLY and CDR2 is FYNNEI in the germline V gene. CDR3 length: 15 amino acids. The ends lost 4 bases at V and 6 bases at J; junction bases unmatched: 6. CDR3 protein: CASSGPSGRGNEQFF. CDR3 nucleotides: TGTGCCAGCAGTGGGCCTAGCGGGAGAGGCAATGAGCAGTTCTTC. Based on the CDR3 plus reference TRBV2 and TRBJ2-1, the full variable domain is EPEVTQTPSHQVTQMGQEVILRCVPISNHLYFYWYRQILGQKVEFLVSFYNNEISEKSEIFDDQFSVERPDGSNFTLKIRSTKLEDSAMYFCASSGPSGRGNEQFFGPGTRLTVL.

This clonotype has at least ten counts. CDR3 sequence reads: CSVEVGSPQYF. In DNA, the CDR3 is TGCAGCGTTGAGGTCGGGAGCCCCCAGTACTTC. The chain carries TRBV29-1 and TRBJ2-5, with D possibly matching TRBD2 (6 bases). The CDR3 has 11 residues. V was pared by 3 bases and J by 9 bases, with 11 bases between. Germline CDR1 is SQVTM and CDR2 is ANQGSEA. Full variable domain (rest looked up from reference TRBV29-1 and TRBJ2-5): SAVISQKPSRDICQRGTSLTIQCQVDSQVTMMFWYRQQPGQSLTLIATANQGSEATYESGFVIDKFPISRPNLTFSTLTVSNMSPEDSSIYLCSVEVGSPQYFGPGTRLLVL.

This clonotype was seen repeatedly, ten times or more. The chain links TRBV3-1 to TRBJ2-1; 7 bases are shared with TRBD1. Germline loops: CDR1 LGHDT, CDR2 YNNKEL (reference sequence). The trim removed 2 bases at V and 2 bases at J, leaving 3 bases unmatched. The CDR3 consists of 15 residues. The CDR3 spells CASSQKGAAYNEQFF. CDR3 coding DNA: TGTGCCAGCAGCCAAAAGGGGGCAGCCTACAATGAGCAGTTCTTC.